This record covers a single T cell receptor beta chain. Its antigen is undetermined. These data originate in a study of beta chain features in type 1 diabetes. The V and J ends lost 0 bases and 4 bases respectively, with 7 bases between them. CDR3 length: 13 residues. Germline values: CDR1 SGDLS, CDR2 YYNGEE. General study results and limits: High-TCR-expressing cells could be over-represented by cDNA sequencing. Type 1 diabetes patients had TCRB CDR3s that were shorter (moderately but significantly so) in all four CD4+ subsets. Sampled from patients, naive, central memory and Treg TCRB repertoires appeared more similar than those sampled from healthy donors.

Investigators reverse transcribed all isolated RNA, so they sequenced expressed TCRB transcripts. Generated by immunoSEQ multiplex PCR, the TCRdb table keeps only in-frame clones and is missing some. The table shows about 170,000 clones, with 7.8% occurring only once. Cell sorting via CD45RO/CCR7/CD25/CD127/CD95/CD27 was performed to obtain CD4+ naive, central memory, regulatory and stem cell-like memory cells. The chain links TRBV9 to TRBJ1-2; unclear D gene. This receptor was obtained from a woman in her thirties or forties with type 1 diabetes. The sample taken for sequencing was central memory CD4+ T cells from blood. The CDR3 is CASSVDELYGYTF. Written as DNA, the CDR3 is TGTGCCAGCAGCGTAGATGAGCTCTATGGCTACACCTTC.